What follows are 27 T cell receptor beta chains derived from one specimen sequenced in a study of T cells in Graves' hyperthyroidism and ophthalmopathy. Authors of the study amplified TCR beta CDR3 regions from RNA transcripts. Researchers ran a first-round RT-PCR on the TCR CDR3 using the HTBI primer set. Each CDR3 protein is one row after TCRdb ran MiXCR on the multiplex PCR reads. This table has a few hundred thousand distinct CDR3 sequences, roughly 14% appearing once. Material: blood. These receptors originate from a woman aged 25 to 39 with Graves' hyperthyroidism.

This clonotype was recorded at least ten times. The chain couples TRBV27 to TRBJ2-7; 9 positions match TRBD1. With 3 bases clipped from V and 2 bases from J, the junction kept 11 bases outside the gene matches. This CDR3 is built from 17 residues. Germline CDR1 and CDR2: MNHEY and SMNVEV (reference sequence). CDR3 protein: CASSFGTSGQGPYEQYF. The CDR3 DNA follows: TGTGCCAGCAGTTTTGGCACTTCCGGACAGGGGCCCTACGAGCAGTACTTC.

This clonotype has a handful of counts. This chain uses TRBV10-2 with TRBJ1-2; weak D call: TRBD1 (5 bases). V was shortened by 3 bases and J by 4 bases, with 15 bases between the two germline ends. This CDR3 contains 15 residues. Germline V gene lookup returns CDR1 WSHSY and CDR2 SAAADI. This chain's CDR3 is CASSEGAGFIYGYTF. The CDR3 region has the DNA TGCGCCAGCAGTGAAGGGGCAGGGTTTATCTATGGCTACACCTTC.

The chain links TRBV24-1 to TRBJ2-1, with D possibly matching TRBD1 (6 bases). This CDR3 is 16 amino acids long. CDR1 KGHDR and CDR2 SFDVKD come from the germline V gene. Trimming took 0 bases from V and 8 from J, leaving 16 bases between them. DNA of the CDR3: TGTGCCACCAGTGATTTGAACAGGGAAGAAGTGGATGAGCAGTTCTTC. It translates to CATSDLNREEVDEQFF.

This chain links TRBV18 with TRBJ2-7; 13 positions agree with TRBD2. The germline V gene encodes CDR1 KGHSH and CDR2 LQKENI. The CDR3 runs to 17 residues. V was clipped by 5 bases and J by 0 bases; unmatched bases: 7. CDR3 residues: CASSIGLAGESSYEQYF. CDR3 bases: TGTGCCAGCTCAATCGGACTAGCGGGAGAGAGCTCCTACGAGCAGTACTTC. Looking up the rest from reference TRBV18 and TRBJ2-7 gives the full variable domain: NAGVMQNPRHLVRRRGQEARLRCSPMKGHSHVYWYRQLPEEGLKFMVYLQKENIIDESGMPKERFSAEFPKEGPSILRIQQVVRGDSAAYFCASSIGLAGESSYEQYFGPGTRLTVT.

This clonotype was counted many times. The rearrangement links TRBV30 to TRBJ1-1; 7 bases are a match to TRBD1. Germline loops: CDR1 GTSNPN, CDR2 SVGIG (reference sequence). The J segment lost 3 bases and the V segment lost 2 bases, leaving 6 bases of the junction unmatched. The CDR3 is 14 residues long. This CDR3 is CAWSQTGRDTEAFF. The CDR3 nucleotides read TGTGCCTGGAGTCAGACAGGGAGGGACACTGAAGCTTTCTTT. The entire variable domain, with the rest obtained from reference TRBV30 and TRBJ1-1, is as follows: SQTIHQWPATLVQPVGSPLSLECTVEGTSNPNLYWYRQAAGRGLQLLFYSVGIGQISSEVPQNLSASRPQDRQFILSSKKLLLSDSGFYLCAWSQTGRDTEAFFGQGTRLTVV.

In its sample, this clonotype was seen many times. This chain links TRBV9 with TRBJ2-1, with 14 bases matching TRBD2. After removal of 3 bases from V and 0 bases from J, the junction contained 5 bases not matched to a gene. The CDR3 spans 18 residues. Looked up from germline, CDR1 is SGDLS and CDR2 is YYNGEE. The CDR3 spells CASSAGGTSGSSYNEQFF. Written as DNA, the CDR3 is TGTGCCAGCAGCGCCGGGGGGACTAGCGGGAGCTCCTACAATGAGCAGTTCTTC.

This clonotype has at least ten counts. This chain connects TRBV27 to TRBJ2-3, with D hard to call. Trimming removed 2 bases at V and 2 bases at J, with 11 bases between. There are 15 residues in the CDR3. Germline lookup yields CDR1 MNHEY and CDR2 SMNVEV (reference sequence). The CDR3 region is CASSLALRVTDTQYF. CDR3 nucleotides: TGTGCCAGCAGTTTAGCGCTCCGAGTCACAGATACGCAGTATTTT.

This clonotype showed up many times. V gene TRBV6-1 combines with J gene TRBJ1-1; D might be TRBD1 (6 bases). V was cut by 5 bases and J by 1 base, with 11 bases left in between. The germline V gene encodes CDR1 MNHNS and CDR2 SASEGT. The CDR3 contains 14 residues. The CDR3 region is CASSRDRRNTEAFF. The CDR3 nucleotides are TGTGCCAGCAGTCGAGACAGGCGGAACACTGAAGCTTTCTTT.

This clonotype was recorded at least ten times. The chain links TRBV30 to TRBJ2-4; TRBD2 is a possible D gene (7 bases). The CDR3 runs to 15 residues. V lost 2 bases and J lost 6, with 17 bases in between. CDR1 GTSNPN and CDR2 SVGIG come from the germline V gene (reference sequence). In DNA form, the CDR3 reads TGTGCCTGGAGTAGGGGCGGGGGCCGGGGAAACATTCAGTACTTC. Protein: CAWSRGGGRGNIQYF.

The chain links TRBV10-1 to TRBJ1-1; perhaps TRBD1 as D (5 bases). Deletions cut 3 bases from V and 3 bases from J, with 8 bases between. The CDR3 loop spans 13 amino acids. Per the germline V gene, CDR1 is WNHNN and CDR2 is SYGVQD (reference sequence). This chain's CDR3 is CASSEATDTEAFF. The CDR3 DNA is TGCGCCAGCAGTGAAGCGACAGACACTGAAGCTTTCTTT.

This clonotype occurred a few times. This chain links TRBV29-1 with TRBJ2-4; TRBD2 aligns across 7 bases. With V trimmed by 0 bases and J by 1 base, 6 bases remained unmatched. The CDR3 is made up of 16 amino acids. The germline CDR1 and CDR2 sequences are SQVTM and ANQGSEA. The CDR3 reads CSVEEWAGEAKNIQYF. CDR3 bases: TGCAGCGTTGAAGAGTGGGCGGGAGAGGCCAAAAACATTCAGTACTTC. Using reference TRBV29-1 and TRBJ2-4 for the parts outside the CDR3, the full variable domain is SAVISQKPSRDICQRGTSLTIQCQVDSQVTMMFWYRQQPGQSLTLIATANQGSEATYESGFVIDKFPISRPNLTFSTLTVSNMSPEDSSIYLCSVEEWAGEAKNIQYFGAGTRLSVL.

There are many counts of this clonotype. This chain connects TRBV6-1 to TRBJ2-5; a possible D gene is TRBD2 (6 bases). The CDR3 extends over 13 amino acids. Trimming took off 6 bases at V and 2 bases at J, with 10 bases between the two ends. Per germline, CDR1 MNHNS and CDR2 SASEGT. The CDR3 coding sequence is TGTGCCAGCAGGGACGGGGGACAAGAGACCCAGTACTTC. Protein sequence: CASRDGGQETQYF.

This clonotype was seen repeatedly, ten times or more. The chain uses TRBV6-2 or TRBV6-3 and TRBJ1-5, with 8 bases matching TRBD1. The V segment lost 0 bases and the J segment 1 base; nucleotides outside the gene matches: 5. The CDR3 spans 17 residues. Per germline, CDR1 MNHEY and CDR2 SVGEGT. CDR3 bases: TGTGCCAGCAGTTACTCTTGGACAGGGACCAGCAATCAGCCCCAGCATTTT. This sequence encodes CASSYSWTGTSNQPQHF.

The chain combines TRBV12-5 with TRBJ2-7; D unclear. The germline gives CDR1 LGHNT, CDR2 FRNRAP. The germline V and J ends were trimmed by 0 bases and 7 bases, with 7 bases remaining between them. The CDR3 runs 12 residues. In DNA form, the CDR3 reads TGTGCTAGTGGTTTGGTAGTCTCGGAGCAGTACTTC. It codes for CASGLVVSEQYF.

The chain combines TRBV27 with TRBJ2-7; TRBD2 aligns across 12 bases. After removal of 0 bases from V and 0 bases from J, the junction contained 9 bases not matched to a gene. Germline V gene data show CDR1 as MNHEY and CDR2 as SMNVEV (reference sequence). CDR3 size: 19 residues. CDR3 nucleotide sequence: TGTGCCAGCAGTTTATCCCCCGGGGCTAGCGGGAGGGCCTCCTACGAGCAGTACTTC. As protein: CASSLSPGASGRASYEQYF.

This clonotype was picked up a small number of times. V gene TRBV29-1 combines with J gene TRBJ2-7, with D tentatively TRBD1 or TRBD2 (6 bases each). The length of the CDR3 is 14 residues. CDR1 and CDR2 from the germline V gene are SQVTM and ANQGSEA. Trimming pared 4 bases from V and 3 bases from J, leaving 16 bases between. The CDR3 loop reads CSVGMGGPNYEQYF. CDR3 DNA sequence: TGCAGCGTTGGGATGGGGGGCCCAAACTACGAGCAGTACTTC.

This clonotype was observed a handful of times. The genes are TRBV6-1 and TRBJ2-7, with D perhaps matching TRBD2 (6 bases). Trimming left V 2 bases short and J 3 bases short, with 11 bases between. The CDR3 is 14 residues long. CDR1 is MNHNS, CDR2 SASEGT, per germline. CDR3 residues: CASSERRGGYEQYF. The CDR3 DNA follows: TGTGCCAGCAGTGAACGGAGGGGCGGCTACGAGCAGTACTTC.

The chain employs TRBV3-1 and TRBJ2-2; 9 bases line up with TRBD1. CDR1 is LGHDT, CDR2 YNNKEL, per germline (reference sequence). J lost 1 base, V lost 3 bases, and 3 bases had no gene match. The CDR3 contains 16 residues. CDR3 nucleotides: TGTGCCAGCAGCCACGGGGACAGGGTGAACACCGGGGAGCTGTTTTTT. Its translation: CASSHGDRVNTGELFF.

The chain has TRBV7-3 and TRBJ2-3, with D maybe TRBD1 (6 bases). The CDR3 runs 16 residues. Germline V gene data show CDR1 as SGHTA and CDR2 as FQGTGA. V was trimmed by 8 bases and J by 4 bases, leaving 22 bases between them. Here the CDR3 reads CASGPRSQGSSDTQYF. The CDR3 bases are TGTGCCAGCGGCCCCCGGTCGCAGGGGTCGTCAGATACGCAGTATTTT.

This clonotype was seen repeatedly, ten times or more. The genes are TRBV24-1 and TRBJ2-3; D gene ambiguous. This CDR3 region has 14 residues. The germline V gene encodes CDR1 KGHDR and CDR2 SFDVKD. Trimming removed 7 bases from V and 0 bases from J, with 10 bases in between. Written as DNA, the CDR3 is TGTGCCACCAGGGACCCCCACAGCACAGATACGCAGTATTTT. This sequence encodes CATRDPHSTDTQYF.

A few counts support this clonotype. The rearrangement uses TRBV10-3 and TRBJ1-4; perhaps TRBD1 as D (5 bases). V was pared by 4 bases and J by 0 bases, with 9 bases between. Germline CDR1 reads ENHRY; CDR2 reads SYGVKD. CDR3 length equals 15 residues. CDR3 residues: CAISGSRATNEKLFF. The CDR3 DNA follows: TGTGCCATCAGTGGCTCCAGGGCAACTAATGAAAAACTGTTTTTT.

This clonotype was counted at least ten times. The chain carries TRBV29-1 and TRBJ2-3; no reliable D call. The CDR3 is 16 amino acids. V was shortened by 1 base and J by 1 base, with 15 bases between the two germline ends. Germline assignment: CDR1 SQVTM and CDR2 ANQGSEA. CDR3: CSVEGWYRVGTDTQYF. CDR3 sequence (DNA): TGCAGCGTTGAAGGGTGGTACAGAGTTGGCACAGATACGCAGTATTTT.

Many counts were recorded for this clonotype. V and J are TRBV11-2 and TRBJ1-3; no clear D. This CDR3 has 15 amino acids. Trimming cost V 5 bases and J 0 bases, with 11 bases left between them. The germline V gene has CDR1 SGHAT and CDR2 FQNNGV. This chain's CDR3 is CASSLQIHSGNTIYF. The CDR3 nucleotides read TGTGCCAGCAGCCTCCAAATCCACTCTGGAAACACCATATATTTT.

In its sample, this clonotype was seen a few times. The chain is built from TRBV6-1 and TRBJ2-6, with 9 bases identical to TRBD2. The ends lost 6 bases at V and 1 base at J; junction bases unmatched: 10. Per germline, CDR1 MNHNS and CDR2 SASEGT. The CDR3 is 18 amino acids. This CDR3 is CASSRSGRGGSGANVLTF. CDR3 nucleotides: TGTGCCAGCAGCCGTAGCGGGAGAGGCGGATCTGGGGCCAACGTCCTGACTTTC.

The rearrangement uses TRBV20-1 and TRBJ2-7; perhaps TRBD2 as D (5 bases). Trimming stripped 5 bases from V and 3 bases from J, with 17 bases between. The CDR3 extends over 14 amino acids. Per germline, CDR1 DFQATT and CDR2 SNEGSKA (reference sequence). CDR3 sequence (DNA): TGCAGTGCTCACATCCAAACGGGAAACTACGAGCAGTACTTC. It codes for CSAHIQTGNYEQYF.

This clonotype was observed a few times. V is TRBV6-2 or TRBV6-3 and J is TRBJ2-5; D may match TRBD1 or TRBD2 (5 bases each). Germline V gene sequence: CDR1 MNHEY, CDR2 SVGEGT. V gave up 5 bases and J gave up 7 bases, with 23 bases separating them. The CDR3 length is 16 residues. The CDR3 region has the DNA TGTGCCAGCAGTACTCCAGCCACAGGTCGTCGGGGGACCCAGTACTTC. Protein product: CASSTPATGRRGTQYF.

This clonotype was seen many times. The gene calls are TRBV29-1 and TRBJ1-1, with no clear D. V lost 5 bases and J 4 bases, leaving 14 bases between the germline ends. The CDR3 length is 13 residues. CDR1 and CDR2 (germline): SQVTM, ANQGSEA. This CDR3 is CSVMQAMGTEAFF. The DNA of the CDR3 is TGCAGCGTTATGCAGGCGATGGGCACTGAAGCTTTCTTT.